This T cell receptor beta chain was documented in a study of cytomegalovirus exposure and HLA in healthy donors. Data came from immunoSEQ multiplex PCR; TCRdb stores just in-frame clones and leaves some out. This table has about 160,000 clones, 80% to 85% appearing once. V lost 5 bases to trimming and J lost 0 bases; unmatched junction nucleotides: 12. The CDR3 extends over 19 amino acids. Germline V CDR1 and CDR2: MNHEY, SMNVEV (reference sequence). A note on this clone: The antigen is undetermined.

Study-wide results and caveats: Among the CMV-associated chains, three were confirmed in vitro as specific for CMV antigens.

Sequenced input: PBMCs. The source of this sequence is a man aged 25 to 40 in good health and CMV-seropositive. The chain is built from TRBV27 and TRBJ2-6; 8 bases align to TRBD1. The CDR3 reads CASSPYDRGIFSGANVLTF. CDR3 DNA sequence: TGTGCCAGCAGTCCGTATGACAGGGGAATCTTCTCTGGGGCCAACGTCCTGACTTTC.